A selection of T cell receptor beta chains follows, all from one sample in a study of blood T cell repertoires in COVID-19. Some clones are missing from TCRdb's copy, which holds only in-frame ones; the method was immunoSEQ multiplex PCR. Here the sample spans approximately 210,000 clones, approximately 86% being singletons. Sequencing was performed on peripheral blood. Receptors originate from a man in his forties with acute or convalescent COVID-19. Each CDR3 is given without its conserved first and last residue.

V | CDR3
TRBV19 | ASSSGQGGTNEKLF
TRBV29-1 | SVTPRTSGDNEQF
TRBV6-5 | AAGTSVDNEQF
TRBV24-1 | ATSDPELAGSNEQF
TRBV5-5 | ASSSTLPGGPTGELF
TRBV14 | ASSQGPLEYNEQF
TRBV18 | ASSPPGQVVGYT
TRBV12-3/TRBV12-4 | ASSLQGPNEQF
TRBV4-2 | ASSPWGGRSSYNEQF
TRBV7-6 | ASSLGQVIYNEQF
TRBV2 | ASSEGGNYGYT
TRBV4-1 | ASSQGLDRGYEQY
TRBV28 | ASSDSQGSFYGYT
TRBV18 | ASSPGADYTEAF
TRBV19 | ASRPQVGVYEQY
TRBV7-9 | ASSGGGTPNEKLF
TRBV28 | ASSPGLAGVETQY
TRBV30 | AWSVWGDTEAF
TRBV30 | AWSHRRPEAF
TRBV25-1 | ASSQTGLGQY
TRBV7-9 | ASSLADKYEQY
TRBV6-5 | ASGLAWEQY
TRBV7-2 | ASSPGIAGGEDEQY
TRBV2 | ASSEALREAYGYT
TRBV6-5 | ASTDRGSRALH
TRBV4-1 | ASSPTAGQQETQY
TRBV5-1 | ASSRQSTDTQY
TRBV6-2/TRBV6-3 | ASSYSGQWSGQPQH
TRBV30 | AWDVGQGKNIQY
TRBV5-1 | ASSPGSAYEQY
TRBV4-3 | ASSQDRGFSEAF
TRBV7-8 | ASFGKIRTDQETQY
TRBV7-2 | ASSLSLSSKGEQY
TRBV5-5 | ASSFIPGENTEAF
TRBV5-1 | ASSPGLAGGDTQY
TRBV5-5 | ASSLRQGTLNTEAF